These 23 T cell receptor beta chains came from one sample sequenced in a study of Graves' ophthalmopathy and Graves' hyperthyroidism. As the template, RNA transcripts were used to amplify TCR beta CDR3 regions. HTBI-primed first-round RT-PCR preceded second-round multiplex PCR. TCRdb reprocessed the multiplex PCR reads with MiXCR, giving one entry per CDR3 protein. The top ten hold around 10% of the sample, which has over a million distinct CDR3 sequences, less than 45% seen once. What was sequenced was peripheral blood or thyroid tissue (not recorded which). The receptors stem from an adult man with Graves' hyperthyroidism.

This clonotype has a count of ten or more. The chain has TRBV28 and TRBJ1-2; tentative D call: TRBD1 (5 bases). CDR1 MDHEN and CDR2 SYDVKM come from the germline V gene. Trimming pared 8 bases from V and 8 bases from J, leaving 18 bases between. CDR3 size: 13 residues. This chain's CDR3 is CASVTGAGSGYTF. The CDR3 nucleotides are TGTGCCAGCGTAACCGGGGCCGGCTCCGGCTACACCTTC.

The chain has TRBV11-2 and TRBJ2-5; D remains unclear. Germline V gene data show CDR1 as SGHAT and CDR2 as FQNNGV. This CDR3 is 15 amino acids long. The V end lost 5 bases, the J end lost 5 bases, and 18 bases lay between the germline ends. This CDR3 reads CASSPTGQSLETQYF. In DNA form, the CDR3 reads TGTGCCAGCAGCCCAACGGGCCAATCTCTGGAGACCCAGTACTTC.

In this sample, this clonotype turned up many times. The chain has TRBV7-9 and TRBJ2-6; D is unresolved. This CDR3 has 12 amino acids. CDR1 and CDR2 from the germline V gene are SEHNR and FQNEAQ (reference sequence). Trimming took 11 bases from V and 6 from J, leaving 11 bases between them. The CDR3 DNA reads TGTGCCTCTGGAGCCATGGCCAACGTCCTGACTTTC. This sequence encodes CASGAMANVLTF.

This clonotype was observed at least ten times. The gene calls are TRBV15 and TRBJ1-6; TRBD1 matches 10 bases. Germline V gene sequence: CDR1 LNHNV, CDR2 YYDKDF (reference sequence). CDR3 length: 14 residues. J was trimmed by 7 bases and V by 5 bases; bases with no gene match: 2. The CDR3 is CATSGDRGNSPLHF. DNA of the CDR3: TGTGCCACCAGCGGGGACAGGGGAAATTCACCCCTCCACTTT.

As for this clonotype: An end of the junction differs from the germline gene, which may be a read error. V usage is TRBV7-9 and J usage is TRBJ2-7, with TRBD1 as a possible D gene (5 bases). Germline V gene data show CDR1 as SEHNR and CDR2 as FQNEAQ (reference sequence). The CDR3 spans 14 residues. This CDR3 is CASSPQETTYGQYF. CDR3 in DNA: TGTGCCAGCAGCCCACAGGAAACGACCTACGGGCAGTACTTC.

J is TRBJ1-2 and V is TRBV6-5; 7 bases fit TRBD1. Trimming cost V 5 bases and J 4 bases; bases outside gene matches: 16. CDR3 size: 17 residues. The germline V gene has CDR1 MNHEY and CDR2 SVGAGI. The CDR3 nucleotides read TGTGCCAGCAGTGAACTTGCAGCTCGACAGGGCGGCTATGGCTACACCTTC. It specifies CASSELAARQGGYGYTF.

The sample holds many counts of this clonotype. V and J are TRBV10-3 and TRBJ1-5; tentative D call: TRBD1 (6 bases). The CDR3 is 14 residues long. In germline, CDR1 is ENHRY, CDR2 SYGVKD. Between the trimmed V and J ends, which lost 3 bases and 6 bases, there was a span of 12 bases. CDR3 nucleotides: TGTGCCATCAGTGATGCCGAAGGGGGTCAGCCCCAGCATTTT. Protein: CAISDAEGGQPQHF.

This clonotype was counted many times. This chain uses TRBV5-1 with TRBJ1-1; the D is unclear. V lost 3 bases and J 5 bases, leaving 17 bases between the germline ends. Germline lookup yields CDR1 SGHRS and CDR2 YFSETQ. The CDR3 is 15 residues long. CDR3 in DNA: TGCGCCAGCAGCTCAAATGCGGCACCCGGGACTGAAGCTTTCTTT. Translated: CASSSNAAPGTEAFF.

CDR3 nucleotide sequence: TGTGCCACCAGCGGACAGGGGGCGGCTACCTATGGCTACACCTTC. Protein product: CATSGQGAATYGYTF. The J gene is TRBJ1-2, the V gene TRBV15, with TRBD1 identical over 11 bases. Germline lookup yields CDR1 LNHNV and CDR2 YYDKDF (reference sequence). The CDR3 totals 15 residues. V was clipped by 5 bases and J by 4 bases; unmatched bases: 6.

This chain uses TRBV12-3 or TRBV12-4 with TRBJ1-4, with D possibly matching TRBD1 (5 bases). The CDR3 is 14 residues long. Between the trimmed V and J ends, which lost 7 bases and 0 bases, there was a span of 9 bases. The CDR3 DNA reads TGTGCCAGCACCATGGGGGCAACTAATGAAAAACTGTTTTTT. This codes for CASTMGATNEKLFF.

The genes are TRBV7-8 and TRBJ1-4; no clear D gene. V shed 2 bases and J shed 0 bases, with 22 bases lying between them. This CDR3 region has 20 residues. CDR1 is SGHVS and CDR2 is FQNEAQ in the germline V gene. CDR3 sequence: CASSLRAWEWTRATNEKLFF. As DNA, the CDR3 is TGTGCCAGCAGCTTACGGGCTTGGGAGTGGACCCGCGCAACTAATGAAAAACTGTTTTTT.

V usage is TRBV10-2 and J usage is TRBJ2-1, with D possibly matching TRBD1 (6 bases). The V gene's germline CDR1 is WSHSY and CDR2 SAAADI. The V end lost 6 bases, the J end lost 0 bases, and 15 bases lay between the germline ends. This CDR3 region has 16 residues. DNA for the CDR3: TGCGCCAGCAGATTTCAGGGGCCGGGCTCCTACAATGAGCAGTTCTTC. Translated: CASRFQGPGSYNEQFF.

This chain uses TRBV20-1 with TRBJ2-7, with 10 bases lining up with TRBD2. This CDR3 comprises 15 residues. The junction had 11 bases not matched to a gene; V was cut back by 2 bases and J by 7 bases. Looked up from germline, CDR1 is DFQATT and CDR2 is SNEGSKA (reference sequence). The CDR3 reads CSARPSGGFVGEQYF. For the CDR3, the DNA is TGCAGTGCTAGACCTAGCGGGGGCTTCGTGGGTGAGCAGTACTTC.

The V call is TRBV5-1, the J call TRBJ1-2; D gene unclear. CDR3 length: 13 residues. The ends were cut back, 4 bases at V and 8 bases at J, with 15 bases in the middle. Germline CDR1 reads SGHRS; CDR2 reads YFSETQ. The CDR3 loop reads CASSTGDLGGYTF. The CDR3 DNA is TGCGCCAGCAGCACCGGTGACTTAGGGGGCTACACCTTC.

The chain joins TRBV6-1 to TRBJ1-5, with a tentative D call TRBD1 (5 bases). Between the trimmed V and J ends, which lost 4 bases and 4 bases, there was a span of 17 bases. CDR1 MNHNS and CDR2 SASEGT come from the germline V gene. The CDR3 totals 16 residues. The CDR3 coding sequence is TGTGCCAGCAGTGTAGCCCTCGGGACGGGAAATCAGCCCCAGCATTTT. Its translation is CASSVALGTGNQPQHF.

This clonotype was observed at least ten times. The chain employs TRBV5-1 and TRBJ1-2; weak D call: TRBD1 (5 bases). Trimming stripped 4 bases from V and 4 bases from J, with 11 bases between. Germline V CDR1 and CDR2: SGHRS, YFSETQ. The CDR3 is 13 residues long. Written as DNA, the CDR3 is TGCGCCAGCAGCAAACAGGAGCCCTATGGCTACACCTTC. It yields the protein CASSKQEPYGYTF.

This clonotype has only a few counts. V usage is TRBV6-5 and J usage is TRBJ1-1, with D perhaps matching TRBD1 (5 bases). Trimming left V 0 bases short and J 11 bases short, with 16 bases between. The germline CDR1 and CDR2 sequences are MNHEY and SVGAGI. The CDR3 is 14 residues long. CDR3 region: CASSYSSTGHGAFF. In DNA form, the CDR3 reads TGTGCCAGCAGTTACTCCTCAACAGGACACGGGGCTTTCTTT.

The V and J genes are TRBV30 and TRBJ2-7; a possible D gene is TRBD1 (5 bases). Germline V lookup: CDR1 GTSNPN, CDR2 SVGIG (reference sequence). The V and J ends lost 3 bases and 6 bases respectively, with 18 bases between them. The CDR3 is 14 amino acids. For the CDR3, the DNA is TGTGCCTGGAGGCCGACCAACAGGATAGGCGAGCAGTACTTC. It encodes CAWRPTNRIGEQYF.

This clonotype was observed at least ten times. The chain employs TRBV29-1 and TRBJ2-2, with TRBD1 identical over 10 bases. Germline CDR1 is SQVTM and CDR2 is ANQGSEA. There are 14 residues in the CDR3. V dropped 4 bases and J dropped 2; count of bases not matched to a gene: 1. The CDR3 nucleotides read TGCAGCGTTGGGACAGGGGGTAACACCGGGGAGCTGTTTTTT. The encoded protein is CSVGTGGNTGELFF.

This clonotype was picked up one time. This chain connects TRBV4-3 to TRBJ2-2, with 9 bases fitting TRBD1. V lost 0 bases to trimming and J lost 9 bases; unmatched junction nucleotides: 8. The CDR3 has 16 residues. Germline V gene lookup returns CDR1 LGHNA and CDR2 YSLEER. For the CDR3, the DNA is TGCGCCAGCAGCCAAGAAGGACAGGGGCCCCTGCGGGAGCTGTTTTTT. This sequence encodes CASSQEGQGPLRELFF.

This clonotype was found a few times. This sequence joins TRBV6-2 or TRBV6-3 and TRBJ2-5, with 7 bases aligning to TRBD2. The V gene end was trimmed by 2 bases and the J gene end by 5 bases; junction bases not matched to a gene: 8. The CDR3 length is 15 residues. CDR1 and CDR2 (germline): MNHEY, SVGEGT. The chain's CDR3 is CASSYGSAGRETQYF. CDR3 nucleotide sequence: TGTGCCAGCAGTTACGGTTCAGCGGGACGGGAGACCCAGTACTTC.

The chain uses TRBV19 and TRBJ2-5, with D perhaps TRBD1 (6 bases). CDR3 length: 14 amino acids. CDR1 is LNHDA and CDR2 is SQIVND in the germline V gene (reference sequence). Deletions cut 2 bases from V and 0 bases from J, with 7 bases between. The CDR3 reads CASSIRTDQETQYF. In DNA, the CDR3 is TGTGCCAGTAGTATAAGGACAGACCAAGAGACCCAGTACTTC.

This clonotype is a singleton in its sample. The genes are TRBV7-9 and TRBJ1-2, with 9 bases that match TRBD1. The V segment lost 1 base and the J segment 5 bases; nucleotides outside the gene matches: 5. CDR3 length: 15 amino acids. Germline CDR1 is SEHNR and CDR2 is FQNEAQ (reference sequence). CDR3 protein: CASSLVDDRGYGYTF. CDR3 sequence (DNA): TGTGCCAGCAGCTTAGTAGACGACAGGGGGTATGGCTACACCTTC. Full variable domain (outside the CDR3, taken from reference TRBV7-9 and TRBJ1-2): DTGVSQNPRHKITKRGQNVTFRCDPISEHNRLYWYRQTLGQGPEFLTYFQNEAQLEKSRLLSDRFSAERPKGSFSTLEIQRTEQGDSAMYLCASSLVDDRGYGYTFGSGTRLTVV.